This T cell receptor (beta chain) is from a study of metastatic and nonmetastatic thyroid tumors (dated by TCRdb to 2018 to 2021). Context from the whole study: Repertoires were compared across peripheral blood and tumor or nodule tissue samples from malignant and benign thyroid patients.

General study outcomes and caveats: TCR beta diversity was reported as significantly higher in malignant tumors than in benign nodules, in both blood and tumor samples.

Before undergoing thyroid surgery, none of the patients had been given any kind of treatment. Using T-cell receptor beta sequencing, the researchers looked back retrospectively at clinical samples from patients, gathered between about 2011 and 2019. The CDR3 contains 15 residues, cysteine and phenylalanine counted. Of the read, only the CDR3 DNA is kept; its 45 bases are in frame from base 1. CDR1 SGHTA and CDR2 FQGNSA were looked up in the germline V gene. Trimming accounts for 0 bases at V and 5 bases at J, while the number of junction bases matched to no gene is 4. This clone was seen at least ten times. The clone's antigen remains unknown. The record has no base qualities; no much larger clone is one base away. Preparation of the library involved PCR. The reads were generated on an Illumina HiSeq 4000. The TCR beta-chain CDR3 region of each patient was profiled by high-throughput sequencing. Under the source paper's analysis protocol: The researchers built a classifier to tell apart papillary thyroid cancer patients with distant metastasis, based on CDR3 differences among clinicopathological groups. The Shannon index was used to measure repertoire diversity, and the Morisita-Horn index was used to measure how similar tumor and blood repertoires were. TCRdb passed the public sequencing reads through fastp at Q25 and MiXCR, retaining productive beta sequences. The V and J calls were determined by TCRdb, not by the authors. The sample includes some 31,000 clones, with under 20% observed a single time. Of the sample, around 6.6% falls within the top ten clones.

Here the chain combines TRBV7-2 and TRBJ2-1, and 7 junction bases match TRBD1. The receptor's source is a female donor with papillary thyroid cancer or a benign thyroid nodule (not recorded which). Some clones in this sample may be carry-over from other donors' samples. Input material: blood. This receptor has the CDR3 CASSLARGLDNEQFF. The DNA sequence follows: TGTGCCAGCAGCTTAGCCAGGGGGTTGGACAATGAGCAGTTCTTC.